The clone carrying this T cell receptor (beta chain) was seen at least ten times. This sample is drawn from a study of regulatory T cells in long-lasting Graves disease. On the study more broadly: Persistent Graves' disease meant over 5 years of antithyroid drugs with positive TSH receptor antibodies.

This CDR3 has 14 residues. V lost 5 bases and J lost 1; bases outside the gene matches: 4. Per the germline V gene, CDR1 is SNHLY and CDR2 is FYNNEI. In building TCR beta libraries, iRepertoire HTBI primers were used together with Arm-PCR of CDR3 regions. A single record per CDR3 protein comes from TCRdb applying MiXCR to the multiplex PCR reads. In the table there are under 500,000 distinct CDR3 sequences, 20% of which are singletons. The sample's time point: persistent/refractory GD, antithyroid drugs over 5 years with positive TRAb. Extracted PBMC RNA gave rise to the TCR library. The J gene is TRBJ1-1, the V gene TRBV2; TRBD1 agrees at 7 bases. Sequencing used peripheral blood mononuclear cells (PBMCs), obtained when the disease was refractory, from a patient treated with antithyroid drugs. The sequence was collected from a female donor with Graves disease. The CDR3 DNA reads as TGTGCCAGCAGTACAGGGGCAGGGAACACTGAAGCTTTCTTT. Protein sequence: CASSTGAGNTEAFF.